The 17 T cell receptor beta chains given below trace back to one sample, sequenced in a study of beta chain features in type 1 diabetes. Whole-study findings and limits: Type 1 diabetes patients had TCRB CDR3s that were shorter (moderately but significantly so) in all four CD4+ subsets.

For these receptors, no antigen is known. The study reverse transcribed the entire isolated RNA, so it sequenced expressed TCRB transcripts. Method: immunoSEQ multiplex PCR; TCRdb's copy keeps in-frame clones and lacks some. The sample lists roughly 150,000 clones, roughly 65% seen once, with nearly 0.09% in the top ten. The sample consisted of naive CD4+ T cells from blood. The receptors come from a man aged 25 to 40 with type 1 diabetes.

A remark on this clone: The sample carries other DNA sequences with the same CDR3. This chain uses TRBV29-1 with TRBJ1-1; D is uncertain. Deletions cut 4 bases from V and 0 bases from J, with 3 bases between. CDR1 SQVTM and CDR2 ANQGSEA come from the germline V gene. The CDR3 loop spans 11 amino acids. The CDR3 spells CSVVLNTEAFF. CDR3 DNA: TGCAGCGTTGTGTTGAACACTGAAGCTTTCTTT.

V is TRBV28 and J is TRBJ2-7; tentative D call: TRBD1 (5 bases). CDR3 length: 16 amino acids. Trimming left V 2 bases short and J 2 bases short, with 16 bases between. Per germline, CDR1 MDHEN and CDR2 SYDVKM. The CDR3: CASSLDLVKGTYEQYF. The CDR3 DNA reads TGTGCCAGCAGTTTAGATTTGGTCAAGGGGACCTACGAGCAGTACTTC.

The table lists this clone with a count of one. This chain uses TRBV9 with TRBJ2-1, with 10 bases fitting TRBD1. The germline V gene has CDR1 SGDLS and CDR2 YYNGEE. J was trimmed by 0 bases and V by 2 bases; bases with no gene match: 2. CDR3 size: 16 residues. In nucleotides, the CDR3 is TGTGCCAGCAGCGTCGGGACAGGGGTCTCCTACAATGAGCAGTTCTTC. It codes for CASSVGTGVSYNEQFF.

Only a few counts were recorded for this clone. The CDR3 DNA reads TGTGCCAGCAGCACCTTTAGCGGCTACACCTTC. Translation gives CASSTFSGYTF. V is TRBV6-5 and J is TRBJ1-2; no definite D call. Trimming pared 6 bases from V and 8 bases from J, leaving 10 bases between. This CDR3 has 11 residues. Germline V CDR1 and CDR2: MNHEY, SVGAGI.

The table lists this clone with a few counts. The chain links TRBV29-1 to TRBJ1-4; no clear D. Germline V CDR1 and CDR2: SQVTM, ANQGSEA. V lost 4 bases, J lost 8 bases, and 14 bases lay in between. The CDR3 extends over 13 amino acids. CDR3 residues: CSVVLDGLEKLFF. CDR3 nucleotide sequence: TGCAGCGTTGTATTGGACGGCCTAGAAAAACTGTTTTTT.

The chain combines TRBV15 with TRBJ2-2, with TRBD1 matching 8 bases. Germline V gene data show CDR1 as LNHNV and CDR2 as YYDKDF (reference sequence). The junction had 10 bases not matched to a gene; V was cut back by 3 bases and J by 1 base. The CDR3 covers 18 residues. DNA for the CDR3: TGTGCCACCAGCAGGGTCCGGGGCGGGACAGGGAACACCGGGGAGCTGTTTTTT. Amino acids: CATSRVRGGTGNTGELFF.

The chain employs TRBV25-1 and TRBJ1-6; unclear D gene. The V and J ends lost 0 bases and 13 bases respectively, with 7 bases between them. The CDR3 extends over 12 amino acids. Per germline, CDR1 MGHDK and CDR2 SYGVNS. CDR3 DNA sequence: TGTGCCAGCAGTGAATACGGATTGCCCCTCCACTTT. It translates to CASSEYGLPLHF.

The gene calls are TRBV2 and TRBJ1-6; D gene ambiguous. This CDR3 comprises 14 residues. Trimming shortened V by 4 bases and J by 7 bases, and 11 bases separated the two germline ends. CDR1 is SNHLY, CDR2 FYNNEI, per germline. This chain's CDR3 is CASSGSTGNSPLHF. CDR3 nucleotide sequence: TGTGCCAGCAGTGGATCGACGGGGAATTCACCCCTCCACTTT. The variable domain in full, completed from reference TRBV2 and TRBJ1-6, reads EPEVTQTPSHQVTQMGQEVILRCVPISNHLYFYWYRQILGQKVEFLVSFYNNEISEKSEIFDDQFSVERPDGSNFTLKIRSTKLEDSAMYFCASSGSTGNSPLHFGNGTRLTVT.

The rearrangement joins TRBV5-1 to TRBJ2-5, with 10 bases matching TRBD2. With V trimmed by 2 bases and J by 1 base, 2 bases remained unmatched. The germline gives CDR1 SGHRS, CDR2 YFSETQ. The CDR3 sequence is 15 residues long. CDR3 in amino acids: CASSFSGGSQETQYF. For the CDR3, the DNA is TGCGCCAGCAGCTTTAGCGGGGGGTCCCAAGAGACCCAGTACTTC.

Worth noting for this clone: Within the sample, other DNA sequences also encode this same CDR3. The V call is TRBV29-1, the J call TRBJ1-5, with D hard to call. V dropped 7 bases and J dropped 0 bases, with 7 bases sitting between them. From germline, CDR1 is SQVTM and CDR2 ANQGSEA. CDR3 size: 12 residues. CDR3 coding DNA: TGCAGCGCCCGTGATAGCAATCAGCCCCAGCATTTT. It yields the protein CSARDSNQPQHF.

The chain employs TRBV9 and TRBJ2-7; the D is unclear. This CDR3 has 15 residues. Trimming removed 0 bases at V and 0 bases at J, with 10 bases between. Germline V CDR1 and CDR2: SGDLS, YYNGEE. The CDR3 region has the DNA TGTGCCAGCAGCGTAGAACCCGAAAGCTCCTACGAGCAGTACTTC. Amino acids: CASSVEPESSYEQYF. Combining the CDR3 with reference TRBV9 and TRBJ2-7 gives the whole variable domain DSGVTQTPKHLITATGQRVTLRCSPRSGDLSVYWYQQSLDQGLQFLIQYYNGEERAKGNILERFSAQQFPDLHSELNLSSLELGDSALYFCASSVEPESSYEQYFGPGTRLTVT.

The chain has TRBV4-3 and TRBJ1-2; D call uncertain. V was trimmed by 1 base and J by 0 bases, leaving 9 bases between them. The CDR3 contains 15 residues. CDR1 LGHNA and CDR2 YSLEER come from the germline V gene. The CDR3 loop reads CASSQVRNTNYGYTF. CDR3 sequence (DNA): TGCGCCAGCAGCCAAGTTCGTAATACTAACTATGGCTACACCTTC.

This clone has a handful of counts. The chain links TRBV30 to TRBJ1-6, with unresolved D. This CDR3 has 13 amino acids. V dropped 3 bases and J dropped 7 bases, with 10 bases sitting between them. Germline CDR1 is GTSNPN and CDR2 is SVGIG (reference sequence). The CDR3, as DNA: TGTGCCTGGAGGAACAGCCGGAATTCACCCCTCCACTTT. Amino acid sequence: CAWRNSRNSPLHF.

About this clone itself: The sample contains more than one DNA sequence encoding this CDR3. CDR3 DNA: TGTGCCAGCAGCTTAGACACAGATACGCAGTATTTT. This translates into CASSLDTDTQYF. The V gene is TRBV7-2, the J gene TRBJ2-3, with D uncertain. CDR1 SGHTA and CDR2 FQGNSA come from the germline V gene. V was clipped by 1 base and J by 2 bases, with 1 base between them. This CDR3 has 12 amino acids.

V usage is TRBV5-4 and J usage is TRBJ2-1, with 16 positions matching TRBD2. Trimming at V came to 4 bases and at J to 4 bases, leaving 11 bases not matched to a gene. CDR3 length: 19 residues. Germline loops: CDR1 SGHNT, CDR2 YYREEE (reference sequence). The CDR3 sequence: CASSPTRGTSGGGYNEQFF. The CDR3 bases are TGTGCCAGCAGCCCAACCCGCGGGACTAGCGGGGGGGGTTACAATGAGCAGTTCTTC.

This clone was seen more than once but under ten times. The CDR3 spells CASSEDREKNIQYF. As DNA, the CDR3 is TGTGCCAGCAGTGAAGACAGGGAGAAAAACATTCAGTACTTC. The chain is built from TRBV25-1 and TRBJ2-4, with 7 nucleotides matching TRBD1. This CDR3 spans 14 amino acids. Germline CDR1 reads MGHDK; CDR2 reads SYGVNS. The V segment lost 2 bases and the J segment 4 bases; nucleotides outside the gene matches: 2. Supplemented by reference TRBV25-1 and TRBJ2-4, the full variable domain reads EADIYQTPRYLVIGTGKKITLECSQTMGHDKMYWYQQDPGMELHLIHYSYGVNSTEKGDLSSESTVSRIRTEHFPLTLESARPSHTSQYLCASSEDREKNIQYFGAGTRLSVL.

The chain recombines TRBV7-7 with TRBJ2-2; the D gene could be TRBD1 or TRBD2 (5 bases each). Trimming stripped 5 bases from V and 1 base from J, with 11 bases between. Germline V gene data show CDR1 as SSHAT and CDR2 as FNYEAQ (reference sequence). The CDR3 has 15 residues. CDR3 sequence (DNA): TGTGCCAGCAGCCCGGGGACGTGGAACACCGGGGAGCTGTTTTTT. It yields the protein CASSPGTWNTGELFF.